These 15 T cell receptor beta chains originate from one sample sequenced in a study of early T cells in non-severe SARS-CoV-2 infection. TCRdb itself ran the 5' RACE reads through MiXCR, one entry per CDR3 protein. The sample includes some 70,000 distinct CDR3 sequences, about 9.4% of them seen just once. Sequencing used whole blood. These receptors were taken from an adult who was a healthcare worker with PCR-confirmed SARS-CoV-2 infection or an uninfected control (not recorded which).

This clonotype was picked up many times. The chain uses TRBV19 and TRBJ2-1, with 7 bases lining up with TRBD2. Germline lookup yields CDR1 LNHDA and CDR2 SQIVND (reference sequence). J was trimmed by 9 bases and V by 5 bases; bases with no gene match: 13. The CDR3 sequence is 15 residues long. CDR3: CASSPQSTSAGEQFF. The CDR3 coding sequence is TGTGCCAGTAGTCCCCAAAGCACTAGCGCGGGTGAGCAGTTCTTC.

In its sample, this clonotype was seen many times. V and J are TRBV12-3 or TRBV12-4 and TRBJ2-1; 13 positions match TRBD2. The CDR3 sequence is 16 residues long. After removal of 6 bases from V and 9 bases from J, the junction contained 11 bases not matched to a gene. CDR3: CASSLGLAGAQGEQFF. The CDR3 nucleotides read TGTGCCAGCAGCCTCGGACTAGCGGGAGCCCAGGGTGAGCAGTTCTTC.

This clonotype was observed a single time. V usage is TRBV7-2 and J usage is TRBJ2-1; no clear D gene. There are 14 residues in the CDR3. The V gene lost 3 bases and the J gene lost 1 base, with 7 bases spanning the gap. Germline lookup yields CDR1 SGHTA and CDR2 FQGNSA. CDR3 sequence: CASSFDFSYNEQFF. The CDR3 region has the DNA TGTGCCAGCAGCTTCGACTTTTCCTACAATGAGCAGTTCTTC. The full variable domain, in which reference TRBV7-2 and TRBJ2-1 provide the parts outside the CDR3, is GAGVSQSPSNKVTEKGKDVELRCDPISGHTALYWYRQSLGQGLEFLIYFQGNSAPDKSGLPSDRFSAERTGGSVSTLTIQRTQQEDSAVYLCASSFDFSYNEQFFGPGTRLTVL.

This clonotype has at least ten counts. The rearrangement joins TRBV11-2 to TRBJ2-7; TRBD1 might be the D (5 bases). The CDR3 extends over 13 amino acids. CDR1 and CDR2 (germline): SGHAT, FQNNGV. Trimming pared 1 base from V and 6 bases from J, leaving 10 bases between. CDR3: CASSLGQLGEQYF. For the CDR3, the DNA is TGTGCCAGCAGCTTAGGACAGTTGGGCGAGCAGTACTTC.

This clonotype was seen at least ten times. CDR3 DNA sequence: TGTGCCAGCACAATCGACAGACAATATGGCTACACCTTC. Translated, it gives CASTIDRQYGYTF. The chain carries TRBV2 and TRBJ1-2; possible D gene TRBD1, 5 bases. Germline V gene data show CDR1 as SNHLY and CDR2 as FYNNEI. V lost 7 bases to trimming and J lost 5 bases, with 14 bases between them. The CDR3 is 13 amino acids.

There are a few counts of this clonotype. V usage is TRBV2 and J usage is TRBJ2-1; D possibly corresponds to TRBD2 (5 bases). This CDR3 has 13 amino acids. Trimming took 0 bases from V and 5 from J, leaving 5 bases between them. In germline, CDR1 is SNHLY, CDR2 FYNNEI. The CDR3 DNA follows: TGTGCCAGCAGTGAAGCGCGGGACAATGAGCAGTTCTTC. Translation: CASSEARDNEQFF. The entire variable domain, with the rest obtained from reference TRBV2 and TRBJ2-1, is as follows: EPEVTQTPSHQVTQMGQEVILRCVPISNHLYFYWYRQILGQKVEFLVSFYNNEISEKSEIFDDQFSVERPDGSNFTLKIRSTKLEDSAMYFCASSEARDNEQFFGPGTRLTVL.

This clonotype was recorded a few times. The chain recombines TRBV11-3 with TRBJ2-7, with TRBD1 matching 9 bases. The CDR3 has 15 amino acids. In germline, CDR1 is SGHNT, CDR2 YENEEA. The ends lost 1 base at V and 0 bases at J; junction bases unmatched: 1. The CDR3 bases are TGTGCCAGCAGCTTAGGGGGACAGGGCTCCTACGAGCAGTACTTC. This sequence encodes CASSLGGQGSYEQYF. Full variable domain (remainder filled in from reference TRBV11-3 and TRBJ2-7): EAGVVQSPRYKIIEKKQPVAFWCNPISGHNTLYWYLQNLGQGPELLIRYENEEAVDDSQLPKDRFSAERLKGVDSTLKIQPAELGDSAVYLCASSLGGQGSYEQYFGPGTRLTVT.

V and J are TRBV25-1 and TRBJ2-3; 8 nucleotides line up with TRBD2. Trimming cost V 1 base and J 5 bases; bases outside gene matches: 8. CDR1 and CDR2 from the germline V gene are MGHDK and SYGVNS. This CDR3 is 16 amino acids long. CDR3 sequence (DNA): TGTGCCAGCAGTGAATTGGGCGGACGGGGGGGAGATACGCAGTATTTT. This sequence encodes CASSELGGRGGDTQYF.

This chain connects TRBV7-9 to TRBJ2-3, with D tentatively TRBD2 (6 bases). Germline V CDR1 and CDR2: SEHNR, FQNEAQ (reference sequence). Trimming took 7 bases from V and 2 from J, leaving 16 bases between them. This CDR3 region has 15 residues. CDR3 region: CASKRLWGDTDTQYF. As DNA, the CDR3 is TGTGCCAGCAAACGTTTGTGGGGGGACACAGATACGCAGTATTTT.

This rearrangement joins TRBV5-1 to TRBJ2-1, with D possibly matching TRBD2 (5 bases). This CDR3 region has 18 residues. Per germline, CDR1 SGHRS and CDR2 YFSETQ. The V end was cut by 0 bases, the J end by 5 bases, with 21 bases between. Here the CDR3 DNA reads TGCGCCAGCAGCTTGGATGTAATGGTTAGCGCCACAAACAATGAGCAGTTCTTC. Encoded protein: CASSLDVMVSATNNEQFF.

This clonotype was detected a few times. This chain links TRBV9 with TRBJ2-2, with 8 nucleotides matching TRBD2. CDR1 is SGDLS, CDR2 YYNGEE, per germline. The trim removed 4 bases at V and 6 bases at J, leaving 14 bases unmatched. The CDR3 is 17 residues long. The CDR3 DNA is TGTGCCAGCAGCCCTAGTTTCGGGGGGGCCTCGGCCGGGGAGCTGTTTTTT. Translation: CASSPSFGGASAGELFF.

Ten or more counts support this clonotype. The chain carries TRBV5-4 and TRBJ2-1; the D gene is possibly TRBD2 (6 bases). Trimming shortened V by 2 bases and J by 4 bases, and 16 bases separated the two germline ends. CDR3 length equals 16 residues. Per germline, CDR1 SGHNT and CDR2 YYREEE (reference sequence). Here the CDR3 DNA reads TGTGCCAGCAGCTTAAGGTCCCAGGCGGGGTACAATGAGCAGTTCTTC. Residues: CASSLRSQAGYNEQFF.

The gene calls are TRBV15 and TRBJ1-5; no reliable D call. CDR3 length: 14 residues. V dropped 5 bases and J dropped 6 bases, with 14 bases sitting between them. In germline, CDR1 is LNHNV, CDR2 YYDKDF (reference sequence). This chain's CDR3 is CATSRLGSAQPQHF. The CDR3 bases are TGTGCCACCAGCCGCTTGGGGTCCGCTCAGCCCCAGCATTTT.

This chain joins TRBV28 and TRBJ2-7, with D tentatively TRBD1 or TRBD2 (5 bases each). The CDR3 runs 14 residues. CDR1 and CDR2 (germline): MDHEN, SYDVKM. V was trimmed by 6 bases and J by 4 bases, leaving 16 bases between them. The CDR3 reads CASRPGAARYEQYF. For the CDR3, the DNA is TGTGCCAGCAGGCCCGGGGCAGCTCGGTACGAGCAGTACTTC.

This clonotype was counted many times. The rearrangement links TRBV9 to TRBJ2-1; D remains unclear. The germline gives CDR1 SGDLS, CDR2 YYNGEE. Trimming stripped 4 bases from V and 9 bases from J, with 17 bases between. The CDR3 covers 14 residues. CDR3 DNA sequence: TGTGCCAGCAGCCCCTTAACTTCGAGAGGTGAGCAGTTCTTC. Translation gives CASSPLTSRGEQFF.